The clone carrying this TCR beta chain showed up many times. Its antigen remains unidentified. This specimen comes from a study of spatial heterogeneity in lung cancer. At the level of the study: Raw reads contained each unique TCR and UMI combination more than ten times on average.

Whole-study findings and limits: The estimate shows that only about 6.6% of tumor T cells were covered for alpha and 13% for beta chains. The number of expanded tumor alpha and beta chains correlated with mutation number.

The CDR3 spans 12 residues. Trimming took off 7 bases at V and 6 bases at J, with 9 bases between the two ends. Germline V gene data show CDR1 as MDHEN and CDR2 as SYDVKM. Time point given: sample taken at primary tumor resection. Donation came from some 72 patients with untreated early-stage non-small cell lung cancer. Unsorted whole RNA samples from tumor, nontumor lung or frozen PBMC were sequenced. TCRdb recomputed calls from the 5' RACE reads with MiXCR, one row per CDR3 protein. The sample shows 100,000 to 110,000 distinct CDR3 sequences, nearly 4.5% of them seen only once. The clonotype originates from a male donor with early-stage non-small cell lung cancer. This specimen consisted of lung tumor tissue, obtained at surgery. This chain uses TRBV28 with TRBJ2-2; D unclear. The CDR3 DNA sequence: TGTGCCAGCAATGAGTTCGCCGGGGAGCTGTTTTTT. Residues: CASNEFAGELFF.